A selection of T cell receptor beta chains follows, all from one sample in a study of long-term antiretroviral therapy in people with HIV. The repertoire was sequenced with immunoSEQ multiplex PCR; TCRdb's copy has only in-frame clones and lacks some. Of over 25,000 clones in the sample, 88% were seen once. The input for sequencing was unsorted PBMCs, taken 0.5 years after starting antiretroviral therapy. The origin of the receptors is a woman in her late teens or twenties with HIV. Each CDR3 is given without its conserved first and last residue.

TRBJ2-7	TRBV5-6	ASSQYLLANSYEQY
TRBJ2-1	TRBV5-1	ANANQAVSAEQF
TRBJ1-5	TRBV28	ASSLFSRQPQH
TRBJ2-7	TRBV5-1	ASSLAEGPYEQY
TRBJ2-1	TRBV6-1	ASSDTFNEQF
TRBJ2-3	TRBV5-1	ASSLDGSRSDTQY
TRBJ2-2	TRBV7-3	ASSLKLGAGELF
TRBJ2-1	TRBV27	ASSLSGSFGNEQF
TRBJ1-1	TRBV7-3	ASSPLMSSPSGATEAF
TRBJ1-6	TRBV7-9	ASSPQGRNSPLH
TRBJ2-3	TRBV6-4	ASSDGTSGSTDTQY
TRBJ1-3	TRBV28	ATGLGAYSGNTIY
TRBJ2-1	TRBV6-5	ASSYSLGNEQF
TRBJ2-5	TRBV6-6	ASSYFGNKQETQY
TRBJ2-2	TRBV7-9	ASWGPGRAVLDTGELF
TRBJ2-4	TRBV27	ASSFSKKNIQY
TRBJ1-1	TRBV10-1	AICRGRRKRAF
TRBJ2-1	TRBV18	ASSPGGSSYNEQF
TRBJ1-3	TRBV10-3	AIAPDSFSGNTIY
TRBJ2-1	TRBV5-4	ASSLDIPRSYNEQF
TRBJ2-7	TRBV6-1	ASSEAPGLNSYEQY
TRBJ2-1	TRBV2	ASGYLRGYNEQF